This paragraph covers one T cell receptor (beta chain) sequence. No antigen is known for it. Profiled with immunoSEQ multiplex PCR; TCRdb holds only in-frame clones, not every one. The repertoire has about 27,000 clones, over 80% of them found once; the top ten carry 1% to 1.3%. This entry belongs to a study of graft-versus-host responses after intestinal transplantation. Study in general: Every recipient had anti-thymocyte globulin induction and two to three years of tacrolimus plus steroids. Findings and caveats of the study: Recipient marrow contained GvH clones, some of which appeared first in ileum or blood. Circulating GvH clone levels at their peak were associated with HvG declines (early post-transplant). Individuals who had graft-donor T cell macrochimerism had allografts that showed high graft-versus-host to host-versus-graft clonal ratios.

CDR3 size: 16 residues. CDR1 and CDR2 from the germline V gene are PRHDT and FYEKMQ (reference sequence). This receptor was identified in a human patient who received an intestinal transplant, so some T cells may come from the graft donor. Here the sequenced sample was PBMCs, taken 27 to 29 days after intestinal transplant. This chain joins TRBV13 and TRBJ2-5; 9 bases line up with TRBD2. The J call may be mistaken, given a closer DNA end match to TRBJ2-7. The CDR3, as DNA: TGTGCCAGCAGCTCCCGCCCCGGACTAGCGTTGGGCGAGCAGTACTTC. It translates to CASSSRPGLALGEQYF.